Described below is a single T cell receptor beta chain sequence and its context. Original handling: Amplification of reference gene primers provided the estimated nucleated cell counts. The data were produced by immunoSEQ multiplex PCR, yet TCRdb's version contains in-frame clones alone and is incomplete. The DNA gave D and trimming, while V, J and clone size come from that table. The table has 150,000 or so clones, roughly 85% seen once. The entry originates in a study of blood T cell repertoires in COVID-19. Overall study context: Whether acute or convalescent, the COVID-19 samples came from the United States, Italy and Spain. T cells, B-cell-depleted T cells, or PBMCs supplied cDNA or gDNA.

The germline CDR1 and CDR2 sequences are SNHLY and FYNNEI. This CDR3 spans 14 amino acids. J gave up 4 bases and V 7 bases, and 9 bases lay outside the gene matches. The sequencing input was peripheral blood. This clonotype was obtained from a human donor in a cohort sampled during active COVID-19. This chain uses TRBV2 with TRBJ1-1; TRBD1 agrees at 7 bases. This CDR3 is CASNHRGRGTEAFF. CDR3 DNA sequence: TGTGCCAGCAACCACAGGGGACGAGGCACTGAAGCTTTCTTT. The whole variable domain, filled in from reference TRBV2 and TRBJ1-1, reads EPEVTQTPSHQVTQMGQEVILRCVPISNHLYFYWYRQILGQKVEFLVSFYNNEISEKSEIFDDQFSVERPDGSNFTLKIRSTKLEDSAMYFCASNHRGRGTEAFFGQGTRLTVV.